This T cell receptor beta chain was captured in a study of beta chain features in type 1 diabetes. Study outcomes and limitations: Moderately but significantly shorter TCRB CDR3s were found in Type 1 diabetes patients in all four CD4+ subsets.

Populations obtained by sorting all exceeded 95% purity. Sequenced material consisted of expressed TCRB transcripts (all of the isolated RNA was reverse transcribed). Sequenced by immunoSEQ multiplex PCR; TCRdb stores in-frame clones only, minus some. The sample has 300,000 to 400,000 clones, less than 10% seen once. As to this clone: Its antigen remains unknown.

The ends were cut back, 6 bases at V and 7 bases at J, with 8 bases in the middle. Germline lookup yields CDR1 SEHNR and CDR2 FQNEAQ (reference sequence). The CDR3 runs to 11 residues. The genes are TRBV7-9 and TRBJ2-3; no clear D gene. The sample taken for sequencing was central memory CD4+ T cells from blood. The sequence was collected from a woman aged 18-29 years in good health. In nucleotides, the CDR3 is TGTGCCAGCAGTCGAGCGTATACGCAGTATTTT. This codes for CASSRAYTQYF.